One and the same sample provided the 10 T cell receptor beta chains below, sequenced in a study of blood T cell repertoires in COVID-19. TCRdb keeps only in-frame clones here, not all; method: immunoSEQ multiplex PCR. Here the sample spans hundreds of thousands of clones, roughly 87% being singletons. Sequencing was performed on PBMCs or T cells enriched from blood (not recorded which). These receptors came from a woman in her twenties or thirties who had recovered from COVID-19.

The chain employs TRBV2 and TRBJ2-1; 14 nucleotides match TRBD2. The germline V gene has CDR1 SNHLY and CDR2 FYNNEI. Unmatched junction bases numbered 1, after V lost 4 bases and J lost 2 bases. The CDR3 consists of 16 residues. The CDR3, as DNA: TGTGCCAGCAGTGCGGGACTAGCGGGGGCCTACAATGAGCAGTTCTTC. Protein: CASSAGLAGAYNEQFF.

The chain carries TRBV18 and TRBJ1-3, with a possible D match to TRBD1 (5 bases). V gave up 6 bases and J gave up 2 bases, with 17 bases separating them. In germline, CDR1 is KGHSH, CDR2 LQKENI. The CDR3 has 16 residues. CDR3 protein: CASSPGTPGPGNTIYF. The CDR3 DNA follows: TGTGCCAGCTCTCCCGGGACTCCGGGGCCTGGAAACACCATATATTTT.

V gene TRBV28 combines with J gene TRBJ1-2; a possible D gene is TRBD1 (5 bases). The CDR3 runs 15 residues. Deletions cut 3 bases from V and 9 bases from J, with 20 bases between. Germline-derived CDR1 and CDR2 are MDHEN and SYDVKM. For the CDR3, the DNA is TGTGCCAGCAGTTTGTATGGCCGGCGGAGGGACCGCTACACCTTC. Translated, it gives CASSLYGRRRDRYTF.

This clone was counted once. The chain uses TRBV18 and TRBJ1-4; D is undetermined. Looked up from germline, CDR1 is KGHSH and CDR2 is LQKENI. The CDR3 has 17 residues. Trimming pared 3 bases from V and 0 bases from J, leaving 14 bases between. CDR3 sequence reads: CASSPVGVGPTNEKLFF. CDR3 nucleotides: TGTGCCAGCTCACCCGTCGGGGTTGGGCCAACTAATGAAAAACTGTTTTTT. The full variable domain, rest sourced from reference TRBV18 and TRBJ1-4, is NAGVMQNPRHLVRRRGQEARLRCSPMKGHSHVYWYRQLPEEGLKFMVYLQKENIIDESGMPKERFSAEFPKEGPSILRIQQVVRGDSAAYFCASSPVGVGPTNEKLFFGSGTQLSVL.

The chain employs TRBV3-1 (or the pseudogene TRBV3-2) and TRBJ1-4; tentative D call: TRBD1 (5 bases). The CDR3 extends over 15 amino acids. Germline V lookup: CDR1 LGHDT, CDR2 YNNKEL (reference sequence). The V end lost 0 bases, the J end lost 8 bases, and 13 bases lay between the germline ends. The CDR3 is CASSQEWGVDEKLFF. CDR3 sequence (DNA): TGTGCCAGCAGCCAAGAATGGGGGGTTGACGAAAAACTGTTTTTT.

This clone came up a few times. This chain uses TRBV5-6 with TRBJ1-3; 10 positions agree with TRBD1. The V gene's germline CDR1 is SGHDT and CDR2 YYEEEE. The CDR3 loop spans 16 amino acids. Unmatched junction bases numbered 4, after V lost 0 bases and J lost 4 bases. In DNA form, the CDR3 reads TGTGCCAGCAGCTTGGAGGGACAGGGGTCCGGAAACACCATATATTTT. Its protein is CASSLEGQGSGNTIYF.

This clone appeared a single time. The chain uses TRBV5-4 and TRBJ2-1, with 12 bases matching TRBD2. V lost 4 bases, J lost 6 bases, and 5 bases stayed unmatched. This CDR3 region has 15 residues. Looked up from germline, CDR1 is SGHNT and CDR2 is YYREEE (reference sequence). The CDR3 DNA is TGTGCCAGCAGCCCTCTAGCGGGGGGGCGCAATGAGCAGTTCTTC. Amino acid sequence: CASSPLAGGRNEQFF.

The V gene is TRBV28, the J gene TRBJ1-1, with D perhaps TRBD1 (6 bases). Germline V lookup: CDR1 MDHEN, CDR2 SYDVKM. V dropped 3 bases and J dropped 6 bases, with 11 bases sitting between them. This CDR3 contains 13 residues. In DNA, the CDR3 is TGTGCCAGCAGTTTGGGGCAGGGGTCTGAAGCTTTCTTT. Translation gives CASSLGQGSEAFF.

This chain uses TRBV7-2 with TRBJ1-1; the D is unclear. The CDR3 extends over 16 amino acids. V dropped 1 base and J dropped 1 base, with 13 bases sitting between them. Germline-derived CDR1 and CDR2 are SGHTA and FQGNSA. The CDR3: CASSLDWHIGNTEAFF. Here the CDR3 DNA reads TGTGCCAGCAGCTTAGATTGGCACATTGGGAACACTGAAGCTTTCTTT.

The CDR3 DNA sequence: TGTGCCAGCAGTTTAAGGGCGGGTTTTGCGGGCTACACCTTC. It is translated as CASSLRAGFAGYTF. The chain has TRBV28 and TRBJ1-2, with no clear D. Germline-derived CDR1 and CDR2 are MDHEN and SYDVKM. The CDR3 is 14 residues long. V dropped 2 bases and J dropped 8 bases, with 15 bases sitting between them.